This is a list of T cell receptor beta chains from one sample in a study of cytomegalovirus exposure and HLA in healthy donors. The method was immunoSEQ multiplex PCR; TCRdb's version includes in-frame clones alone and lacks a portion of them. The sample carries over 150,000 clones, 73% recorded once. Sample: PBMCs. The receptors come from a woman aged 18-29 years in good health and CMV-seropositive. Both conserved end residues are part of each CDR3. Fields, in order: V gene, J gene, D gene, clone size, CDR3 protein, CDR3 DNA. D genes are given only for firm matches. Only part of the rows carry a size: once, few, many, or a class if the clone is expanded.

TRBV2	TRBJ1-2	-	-	CASSEAPKRVVSGYTF	TGTGCCAGCAGTGAAGCTCCCAAGAGGGTTGTGTCTGGCTACACCTTC
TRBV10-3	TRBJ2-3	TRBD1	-	CAIRKQGVEDTQYF	TGTGCCATCAGGAAACAGGGGGTGGAAGATACGCAGTATTTT
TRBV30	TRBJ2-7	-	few	CAWSVNSQWEQYF	TGTGCCTGGAGTGTGAATTCTCAGTGGGAGCAGTACTTC
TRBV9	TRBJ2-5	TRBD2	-	CASTVGTSVGETQYF	TGTGCCAGCACAGTCGGGACTAGCGTCGGAGAGACCCAGTACTTC
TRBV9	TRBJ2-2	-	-	CASGVQGATGELFF	TGTGCCAGCGGGGTACAGGGTGCCACCGGGGAGCTGTTTTTT
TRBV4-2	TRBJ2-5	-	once	CANSSGIVLAQETRYF	TGTGCCAACAGCTCGGGCATCGTACTAGCACAAGAGACCCGGTACTTC
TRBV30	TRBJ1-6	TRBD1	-	CAGGQGGGSPLHF	TGTGCCGGTGGACAGGGTGGCGGTTCACCCCTCCACTTT
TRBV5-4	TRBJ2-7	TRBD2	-	CASSRPGLLGNEQYF	TGTGCCAGCAGCCGCCCGGGACTATTAGGGAACGAGCAGTACTTC
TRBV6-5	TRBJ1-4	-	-	CASSYSGVNEKLFF	TGTGCCAGCAGTTACTCAGGGGTTAATGAAAAACTGTTTTTT
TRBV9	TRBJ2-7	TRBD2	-	CASSAPTSRSYEQYF	TGTGCCAGCAGCGCACCGACTAGCAGATCCTACGAGCAGTACTTC
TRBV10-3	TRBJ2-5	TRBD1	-	CAISGGTVQETQYF	TGTGCCATCAGTGGTGGGACAGTCCAAGAGACCCAGTACTTC
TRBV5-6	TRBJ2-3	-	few	CASRGTPTDTQYF	TGTGCCAGCAGGGGGACACCCACAGATACGCAGTATTTT